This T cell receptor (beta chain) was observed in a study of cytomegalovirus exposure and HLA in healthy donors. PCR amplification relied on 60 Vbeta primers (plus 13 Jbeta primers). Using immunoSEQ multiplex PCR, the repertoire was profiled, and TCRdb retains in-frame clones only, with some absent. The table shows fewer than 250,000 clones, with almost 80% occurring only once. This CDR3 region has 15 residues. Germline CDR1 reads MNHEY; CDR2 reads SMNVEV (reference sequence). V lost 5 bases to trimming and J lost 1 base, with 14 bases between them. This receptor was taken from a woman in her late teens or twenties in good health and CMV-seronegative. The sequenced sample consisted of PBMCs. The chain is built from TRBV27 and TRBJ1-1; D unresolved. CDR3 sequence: CASSRLDLGNTEAFF. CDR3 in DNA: TGTGCCAGCAGTAGACTAGACCTAGGGAACACTGAAGCTTTCTTT.